This TCR beta chain was sequenced during a study of kidney transplant recipient with SARS-CoV-2 infection. In its sample, this clonotype was seen a few times. One entry per CDR3 protein, called by TCRdb with MiXCR from the reads. This sample has roughly 250,000 distinct CDR3 sequences; 25% to 35% occur once, and the top ten carry under 7.5%. V dropped 1 base and J dropped 9; count of bases not matched to a gene: 12. Per germline, CDR1 DFQATT and CDR2 SNEGSKA (reference sequence). This CDR3 has 15 amino acids. This TCR was sampled from a male patient aged 25-45 years who had COVID-19 and was a kidney transplant recipient. A share of the T cells may be of graft donor origin. The sequencing here drew on a blood sample, taken at baseline and on day 111 from a kidney transplant recipient. The V call is TRBV20-1, the J call TRBJ2-1, with 7 bases lining up with TRBD2. The CDR3 loop is CSARAFSRGVGEQFF. CDR3 nucleotide sequence: TGCAGTGCTAGAGCCTTCTCACGGGGGGTCGGTGAGCAGTTCTTC.